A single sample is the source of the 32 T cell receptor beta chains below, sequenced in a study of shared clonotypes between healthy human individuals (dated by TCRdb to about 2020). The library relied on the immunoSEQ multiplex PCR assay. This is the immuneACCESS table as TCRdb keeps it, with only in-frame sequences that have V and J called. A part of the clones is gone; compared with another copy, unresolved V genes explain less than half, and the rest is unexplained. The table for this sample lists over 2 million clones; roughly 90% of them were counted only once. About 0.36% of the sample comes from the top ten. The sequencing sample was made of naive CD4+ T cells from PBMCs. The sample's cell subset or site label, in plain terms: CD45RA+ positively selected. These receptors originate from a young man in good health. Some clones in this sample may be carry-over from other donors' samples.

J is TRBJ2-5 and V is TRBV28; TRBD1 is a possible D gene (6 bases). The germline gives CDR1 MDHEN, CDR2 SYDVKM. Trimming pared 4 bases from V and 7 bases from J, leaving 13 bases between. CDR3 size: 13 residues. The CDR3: CASSSGAPGTQYF. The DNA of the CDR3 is TGTGCCAGCAGTTCAGGGGCTCCTGGGACCCAGTACTTC. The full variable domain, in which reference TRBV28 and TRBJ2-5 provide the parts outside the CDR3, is DVKVTQSSRYLVKRTGEKVFLECVQDMDHENMFWYRQDPGLGLRLIYFSYDVKMKEKGDIPEGYSVSREKKERFSLILESASTNQTSMYLCASSSGAPGTQYFGPGTRLLVL.

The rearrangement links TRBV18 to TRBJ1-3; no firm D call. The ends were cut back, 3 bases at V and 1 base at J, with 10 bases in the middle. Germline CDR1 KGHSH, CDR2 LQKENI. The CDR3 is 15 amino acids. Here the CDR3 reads CASSPLALSGNTIYF. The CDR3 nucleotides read TGTGCCAGCTCACCCCTGGCGCTATCTGGAAACACCATATATTTT.

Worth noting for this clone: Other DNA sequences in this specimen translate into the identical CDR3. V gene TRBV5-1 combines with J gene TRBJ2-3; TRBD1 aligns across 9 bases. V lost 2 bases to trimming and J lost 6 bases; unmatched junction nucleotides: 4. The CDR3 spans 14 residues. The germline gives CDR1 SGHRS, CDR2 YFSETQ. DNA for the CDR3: TGCGCCAGCAGCTTACAGGGGGCAGGGGATACGCAGTATTTT. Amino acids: CASSLQGAGDTQYF. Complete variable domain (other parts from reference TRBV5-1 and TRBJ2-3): KAGVTQTPRYLIKTRGQQVTLSCSPISGHRSVSWYQQTPGQGLQFLFEYFSETQRNKGNFPGRFSGRQFSNSRSEMNVSTLELGDSALYLCASSLQGAGDTQYFGPGTRLTVL.

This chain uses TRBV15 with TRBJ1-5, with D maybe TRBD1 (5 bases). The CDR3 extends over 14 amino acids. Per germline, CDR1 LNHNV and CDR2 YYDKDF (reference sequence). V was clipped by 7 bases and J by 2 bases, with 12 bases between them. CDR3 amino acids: CATNGGLGNQPQHF. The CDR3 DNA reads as TGTGCCACCAATGGGGGTTTGGGCAATCAGCCCCAGCATTTT.

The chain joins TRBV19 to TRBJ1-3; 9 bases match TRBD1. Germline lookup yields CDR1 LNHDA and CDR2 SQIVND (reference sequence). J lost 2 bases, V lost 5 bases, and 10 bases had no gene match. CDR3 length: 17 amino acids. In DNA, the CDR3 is TGTGCCAGTAGTCCGCATCCCTGGGACAGGGCTGGAAACACCATATATTTT. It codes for CASSPHPWDRAGNTIYF.

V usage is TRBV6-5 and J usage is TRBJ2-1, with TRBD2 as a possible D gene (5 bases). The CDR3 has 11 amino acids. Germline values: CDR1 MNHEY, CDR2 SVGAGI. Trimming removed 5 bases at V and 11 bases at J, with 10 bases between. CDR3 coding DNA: TGTGCCAGCAGTCGTCGGGGAAAGCAGTTCTTC. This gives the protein CASSRRGKQFF.

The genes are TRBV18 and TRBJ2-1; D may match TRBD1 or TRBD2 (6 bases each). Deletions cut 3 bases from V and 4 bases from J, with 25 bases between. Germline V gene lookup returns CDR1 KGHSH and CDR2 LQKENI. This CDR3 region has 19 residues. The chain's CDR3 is CASSPKEGGGRPAYNEQFF. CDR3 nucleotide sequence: TGTGCCAGCTCACCTAAGGAGGGGGGCGGGCGCCCTGCGTACAATGAGCAGTTCTTC.

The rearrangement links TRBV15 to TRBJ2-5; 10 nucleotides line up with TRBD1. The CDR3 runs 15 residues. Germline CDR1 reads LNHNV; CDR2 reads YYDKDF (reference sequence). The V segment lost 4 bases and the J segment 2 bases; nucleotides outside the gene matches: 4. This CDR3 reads CATSTGTGEQETQYF. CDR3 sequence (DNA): TGTGCCACCAGCACTGGGACAGGGGAACAAGAGACCCAGTACTTC.

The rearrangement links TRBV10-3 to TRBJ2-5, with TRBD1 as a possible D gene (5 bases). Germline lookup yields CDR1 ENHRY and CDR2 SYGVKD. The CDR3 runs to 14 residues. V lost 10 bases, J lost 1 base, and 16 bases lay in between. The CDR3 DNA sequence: TGTGCCACAGCTCCTACAGGAATCCAAGAGACCCAGTACTTC. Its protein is CATAPTGIQETQYF.

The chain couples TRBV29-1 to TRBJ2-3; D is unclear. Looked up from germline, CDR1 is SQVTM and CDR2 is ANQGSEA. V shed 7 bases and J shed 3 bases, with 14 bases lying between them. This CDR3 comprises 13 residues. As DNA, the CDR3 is TGCAGCGCCGAGAAGGGAATAACAGATACGCAGTATTTT. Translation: CSAEKGITDTQYF.

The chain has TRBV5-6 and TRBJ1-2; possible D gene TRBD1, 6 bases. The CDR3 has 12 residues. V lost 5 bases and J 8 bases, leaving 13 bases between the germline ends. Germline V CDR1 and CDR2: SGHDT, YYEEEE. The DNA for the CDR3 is TGTGCCAGCAGACAGGGTTCCCGCGGCTACACCTTC. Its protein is CASRQGSRGYTF.

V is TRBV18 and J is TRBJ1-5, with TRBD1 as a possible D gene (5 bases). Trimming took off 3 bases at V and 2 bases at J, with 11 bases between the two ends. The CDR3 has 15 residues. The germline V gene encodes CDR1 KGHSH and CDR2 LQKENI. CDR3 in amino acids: CASSPTTGGNQPQHF. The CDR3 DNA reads TGTGCCAGCTCACCTACGACGGGGGGCAATCAGCCCCAGCATTTT.

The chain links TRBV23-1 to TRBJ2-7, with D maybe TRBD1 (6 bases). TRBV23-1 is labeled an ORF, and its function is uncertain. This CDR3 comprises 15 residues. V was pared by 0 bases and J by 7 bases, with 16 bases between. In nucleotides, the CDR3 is TGCGCCAGCAGTCAATCGATCGAGGGGGTAGGTGAGCAGTACTTC. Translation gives CASSQSIEGVGEQYF.

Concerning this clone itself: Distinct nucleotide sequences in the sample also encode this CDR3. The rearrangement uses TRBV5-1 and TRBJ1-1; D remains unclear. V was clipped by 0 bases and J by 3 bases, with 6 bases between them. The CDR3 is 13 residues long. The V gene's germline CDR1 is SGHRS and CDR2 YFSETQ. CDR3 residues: CASSLVADTEAFF. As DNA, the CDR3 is TGCGCCAGCAGCTTGGTGGCAGACACTGAAGCTTTCTTT. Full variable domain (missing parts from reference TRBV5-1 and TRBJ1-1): KAGVTQTPRYLIKTRGQQVTLSCSPISGHRSVSWYQQTPGQGLQFLFEYFSETQRNKGNFPGRFSGRQFSNSRSEMNVSTLELGDSALYLCASSLVADTEAFFGQGTRLTVV.

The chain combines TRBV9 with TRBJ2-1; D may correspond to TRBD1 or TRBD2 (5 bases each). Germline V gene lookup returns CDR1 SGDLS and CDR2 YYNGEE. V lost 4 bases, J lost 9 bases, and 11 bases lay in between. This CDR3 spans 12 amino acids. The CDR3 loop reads CASSRSGPEQFF. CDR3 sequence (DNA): TGTGCCAGCAGCCGATCGGGGCCTGAGCAGTTCTTC.

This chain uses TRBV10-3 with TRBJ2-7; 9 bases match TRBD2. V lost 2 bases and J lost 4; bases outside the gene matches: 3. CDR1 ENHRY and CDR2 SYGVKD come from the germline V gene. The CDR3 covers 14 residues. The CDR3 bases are TGTGCCATCAGTGAGGGACTAGCGCTGTACGAGCAGTACTTC. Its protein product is CAISEGLALYEQYF.

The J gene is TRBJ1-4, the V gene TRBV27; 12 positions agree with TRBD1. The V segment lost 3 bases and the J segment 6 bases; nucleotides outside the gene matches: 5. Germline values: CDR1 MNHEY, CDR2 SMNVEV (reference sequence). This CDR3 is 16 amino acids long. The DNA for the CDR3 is TGTGCCAGCAGTTTGGGACAGGGGGCGATTGATGAAAAACTGTTTTTT. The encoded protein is CASSLGQGAIDEKLFF. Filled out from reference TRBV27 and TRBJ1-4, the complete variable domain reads EAQVTQNPRYLITVTGKKLTVTCSQNMNHEYMSWYRQDPGLGLRQIYYSMNVEVTDKGDVPEGYKVSRKEKRNFPLILESPSPNQTSLYFCASSLGQGAIDEKLFFGSGTQLSVL.

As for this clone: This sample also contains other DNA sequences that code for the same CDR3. CDR3 sequence: CASSPAAYEQYF. The CDR3 nucleotides read TGTGCCAGCTCACCAGCGGCTTACGAGCAGTACTTC. This chain joins TRBV18 and TRBJ2-7, with unresolved D. CDR1 is KGHSH, CDR2 LQKENI, per germline. The CDR3 runs 12 residues. Trimming shortened V by 2 bases and J by 4 bases, and 6 bases separated the two germline ends.

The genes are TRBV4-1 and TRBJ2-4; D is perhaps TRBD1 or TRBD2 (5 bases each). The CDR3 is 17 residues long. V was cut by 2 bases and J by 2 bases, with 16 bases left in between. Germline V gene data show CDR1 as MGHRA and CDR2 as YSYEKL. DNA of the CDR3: TGCGCCAGCAGCCAAAGTCCCCAGGGACGGACCAAAAACATTCAGTACTTC. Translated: CASSQSPQGRTKNIQYF.

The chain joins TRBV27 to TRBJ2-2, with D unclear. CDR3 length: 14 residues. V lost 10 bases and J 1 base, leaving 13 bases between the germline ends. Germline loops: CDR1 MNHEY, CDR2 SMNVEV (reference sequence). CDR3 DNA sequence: TGTGCCACCCGAGGCCATCAGAACACCGGGGAGCTGTTTTTT. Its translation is CATRGHQNTGELFF.

CDR3 DNA sequence: TGCGCCAGCACCGAACAGGGCCTCCCCCAAGAGACCCAGTACTTC. Its protein is CASTEQGLPQETQYF. V and J are TRBV5-1 and TRBJ2-5; D is perhaps TRBD1 (6 bases). This CDR3 has 15 amino acids. Trimming removed 6 bases at V and 1 base at J, with 16 bases between. CDR1 is SGHRS and CDR2 is YFSETQ in the germline V gene.

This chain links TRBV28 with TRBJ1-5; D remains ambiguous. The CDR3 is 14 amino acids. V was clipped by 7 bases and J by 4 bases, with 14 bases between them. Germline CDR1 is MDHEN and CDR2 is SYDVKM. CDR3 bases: TGTGCCAGCAATATCCGAAACTCGAATCAGCCCCAGCATTTT. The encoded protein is CASNIRNSNQPQHF.

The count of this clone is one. DNA for the CDR3: TGTGCCAGCAGCCAAGCCTTCTCGGCTAGCCCTAGCTCCTACGAGCAGTACTTC. It encodes CASSQAFSASPSSYEQYF. The chain joins TRBV14 to TRBJ2-7; possibly TRBD2 for D (5 bases). The CDR3 contains 18 residues. Germline V lookup: CDR1 SGHDN, CDR2 FVKESK. The V end lost 1 base, the J end lost 0 bases, and 19 bases lay between the germline ends.

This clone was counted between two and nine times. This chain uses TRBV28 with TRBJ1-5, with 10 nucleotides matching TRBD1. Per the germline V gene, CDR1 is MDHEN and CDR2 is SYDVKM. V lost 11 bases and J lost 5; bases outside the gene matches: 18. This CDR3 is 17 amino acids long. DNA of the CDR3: TGTGCCGACCCGCGGGACAGGGGTTCAAGATTCTATCAGCCCCAGCATTTT. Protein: CADPRDRGSRFYQPQHF.

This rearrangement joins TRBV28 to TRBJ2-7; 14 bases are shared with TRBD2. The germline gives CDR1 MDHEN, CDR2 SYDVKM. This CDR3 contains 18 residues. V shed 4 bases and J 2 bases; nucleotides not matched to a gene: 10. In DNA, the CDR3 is TGTGCCAGCAGTTCGGGACTAGCGGGAGCATCTAACCCCTACGAGCAGTACTTC. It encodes CASSSGLAGASNPYEQYF.

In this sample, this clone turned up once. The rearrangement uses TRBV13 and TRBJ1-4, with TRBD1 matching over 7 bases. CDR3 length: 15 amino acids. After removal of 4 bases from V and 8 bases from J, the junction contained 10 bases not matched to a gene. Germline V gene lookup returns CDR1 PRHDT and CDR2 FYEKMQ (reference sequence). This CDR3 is CASSSTLQDREKLFF. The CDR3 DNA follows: TGTGCCAGCAGCTCAACATTACAGGACAGGGAAAAACTGTTTTTT.

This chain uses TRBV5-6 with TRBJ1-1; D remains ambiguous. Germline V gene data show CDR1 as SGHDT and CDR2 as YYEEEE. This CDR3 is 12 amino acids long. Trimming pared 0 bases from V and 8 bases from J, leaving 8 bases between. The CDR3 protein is CASSLGPSEAFF. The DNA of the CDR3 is TGTGCCAGCAGCTTGGGTCCTTCCGAAGCTTTCTTT.

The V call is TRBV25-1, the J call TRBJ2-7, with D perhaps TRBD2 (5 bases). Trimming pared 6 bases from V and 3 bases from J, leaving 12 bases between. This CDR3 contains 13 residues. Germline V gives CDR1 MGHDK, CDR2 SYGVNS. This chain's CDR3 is CASSRDAGYEQYF. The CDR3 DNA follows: TGTGCCAGCAGCCGGGATGCCGGCTACGAGCAGTACTTC.

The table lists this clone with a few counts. The CDR3 loop reads CASSATPMNTEAFF. The DNA of the CDR3 is TGTGCCAGCAGCGCGACCCCGATGAACACTGAAGCTTTCTTT. V is TRBV5-4 and J is TRBJ1-1; D is ambiguous. From germline, CDR1 is SGHNT and CDR2 YYREEE (reference sequence). CDR3 length: 14 amino acids. V gave up 4 bases and J gave up 0 bases, with 10 bases separating them.

The CDR3 reads CASSGNPGQGGHETQYF. The CDR3 DNA sequence: TGTGCCAGCTCAGGCAATCCGGGACAGGGCGGACACGAGACCCAGTACTTC. The J gene is TRBJ2-5, the V gene TRBV18; 9 bases are shared with TRBD1. The CDR3 runs 17 residues. Germline lookup yields CDR1 KGHSH and CDR2 LQKENI. V was clipped by 5 bases and J by 5 bases; unmatched bases: 15.

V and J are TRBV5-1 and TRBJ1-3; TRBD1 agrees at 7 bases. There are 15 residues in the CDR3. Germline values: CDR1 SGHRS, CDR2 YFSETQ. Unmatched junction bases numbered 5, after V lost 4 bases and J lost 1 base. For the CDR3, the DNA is TGCGCCAGCAGCCCAGGGGGGCTATCTGGAAACACCATATATTTT. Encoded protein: CASSPGGLSGNTIYF. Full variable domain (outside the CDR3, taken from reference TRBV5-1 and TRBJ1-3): KAGVTQTPRYLIKTRGQQVTLSCSPISGHRSVSWYQQTPGQGLQFLFEYFSETQRNKGNFPGRFSGRQFSNSRSEMNVSTLELGDSALYLCASSPGGLSGNTIYFGEGSWLTVV.

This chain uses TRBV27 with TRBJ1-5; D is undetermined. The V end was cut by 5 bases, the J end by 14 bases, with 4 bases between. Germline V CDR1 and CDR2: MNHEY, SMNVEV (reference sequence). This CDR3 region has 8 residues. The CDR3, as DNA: TGTGCCAGCAGTGGGAAGCATTTT. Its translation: CASSGKHF.